There are a few counts of the clone carrying this T cell receptor beta chain. What it binds is unknown. The data are from a study of graft-versus-host responses after intestinal transplantation. Study summary: The recipients all started with anti-thymocyte globulin induction and then took tacrolimus and steroids for two to four years.

The V segment lost 6 bases and the J segment 10 bases; nucleotides outside the gene matches: 9. The CDR3 totals 12 residues. CDR1 and CDR2 from the germline V gene are MNHEY and SVGAGI. Study-level results: Recipient-marrow GvH clones were detected, some having first appeared in ileum or blood. Patients who carried graft-donor T cell macrochimerism also had high graft-versus-host to host-versus-graft clonal ratios in their allografts.

Only in-frame clones appear in the TCRdb table, and some are missing; sequencing was by immunoSEQ multiplex PCR. The table lists tens of thousands of clones, 90% of them singletons. The source was unstimulated CD4+ T cells sorted from spleen or lymph node cells, collected before intestinal transplant. The receptor was isolated from a human donor who received an intestinal transplant. The chain combines TRBV6-5 with TRBJ2-7, with 7 positions matching TRBD1. CDR3 nucleotide sequence: TGTGCCAGCAGACGGGACAGTGGGGCACAGTACTTC. It codes for CASRRDSGAQYF.